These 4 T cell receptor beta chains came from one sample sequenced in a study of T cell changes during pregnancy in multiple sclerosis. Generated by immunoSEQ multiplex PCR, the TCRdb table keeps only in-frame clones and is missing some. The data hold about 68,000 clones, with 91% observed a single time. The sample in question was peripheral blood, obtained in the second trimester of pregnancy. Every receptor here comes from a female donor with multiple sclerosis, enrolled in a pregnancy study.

CDR3 coding DNA: TGTGCCAGCAGCGTCAACTCCTTCAGGGGGCGGCCTGACTATGGCTACACCTTC. It yields the protein CASSVNSFRGRPDYGYTF. This chain links TRBV9 with TRBJ1-2; 8 positions agree with TRBD1. The CDR3 runs 18 residues. The V and J ends lost 2 bases and 3 bases, in that order; junction bases with no gene match: 15. Germline V CDR1 and CDR2: SGDLS, YYNGEE.

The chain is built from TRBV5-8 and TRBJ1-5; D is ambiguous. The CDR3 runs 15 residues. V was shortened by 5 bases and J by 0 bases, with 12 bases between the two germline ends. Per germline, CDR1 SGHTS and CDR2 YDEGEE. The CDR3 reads CASSPGQHSNQPQHF. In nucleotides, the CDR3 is TGTGCCAGCAGTCCAGGCCAGCATAGCAATCAGCCCCAGCATTTT.

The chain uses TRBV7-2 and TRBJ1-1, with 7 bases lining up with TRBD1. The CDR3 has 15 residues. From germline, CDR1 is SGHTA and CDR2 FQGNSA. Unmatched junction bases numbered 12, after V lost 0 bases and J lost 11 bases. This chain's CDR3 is CASSLAGQPPTRAFF. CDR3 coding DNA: TGTGCCAGCAGCTTAGCGGGACAGCCTCCTACTCGGGCTTTCTTT.

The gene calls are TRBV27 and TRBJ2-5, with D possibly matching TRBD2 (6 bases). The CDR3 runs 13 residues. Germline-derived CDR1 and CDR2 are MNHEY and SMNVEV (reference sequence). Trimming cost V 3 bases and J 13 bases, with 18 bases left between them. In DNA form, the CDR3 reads TGTGCCAGCAGTTTCATCCGGGACTCCCATTGGTACTTC. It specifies CASSFIRDSHWYF.